The next 22 T cell receptor beta chains were all read from a single sample in a study of blood T cell repertoires in COVID-19. Assay used: immunoSEQ multiplex PCR; TCRdb lists only in-frame clones, some missing. The sample consists of about 130,000 clones, roughly 74% of them appearing once. Sequencing input: peripheral blood. The receptors were sampled from a man in his fifties or sixties with acute or convalescent COVID-19.

V usage is TRBV24-1 and J usage is TRBJ2-5; 9 bases fit TRBD1. J was trimmed by 5 bases and V by 6 bases; bases with no gene match: 6. From germline, CDR1 is KGHDR and CDR2 SFDVKD. This CDR3 is built from 14 residues. The CDR3 DNA sequence: TGTGCCACCAGTCCCGGGACAGGGACGGAGACCCAGTACTTC. Amino acid sequence: CATSPGTGTETQYF.

This clone was seen a handful of times. The chain recombines TRBV12-3 or TRBV12-4 with TRBJ1-1; D uncertain. This CDR3 is built from 13 residues. Deletions cut 9 bases from V and 0 bases from J, with 11 bases between. CDR3 in amino acids: CASLRTMNTEAFF. For the CDR3, the DNA is TGTGCCAGTCTCAGAACTATGAACACTGAAGCTTTCTTT.

This chain links TRBV5-1 with TRBJ1-6; no firm D call. V was clipped by 0 bases and J by 6 bases, with 13 bases between them. In germline, CDR1 is SGHRS, CDR2 YFSETQ. This CDR3 has 16 residues. CDR3 nucleotides: TGCGCCAGCAGCTTGGCCAAGCTCGAGGGTAATTCACCCCTCCACTTT. Protein sequence: CASSLAKLEGNSPLHF.

V gene TRBV10-3 combines with J gene TRBJ1-1, with no clear D. This CDR3 contains 14 residues. Per germline, CDR1 ENHRY and CDR2 SYGVKD. Trimming removed 4 bases from V and 4 bases from J, with 13 bases in between. The CDR3 loop reads CAISGGGLVTEAFF. CDR3 bases: TGTGCCATCAGTGGAGGAGGGTTGGTCACTGAAGCTTTCTTT.

V is TRBV19 and J is TRBJ1-5; TRBD1 agrees at 9 bases. V trimming: 5 bases; J trimming: 5 bases; junction bases outside the gene matches: 13. The germline CDR1 and CDR2 sequences are LNHDA and SQIVND (reference sequence). The CDR3 has 17 residues. CDR3 in amino acids: CASSLTTGGNFYQPQHF. The CDR3 bases are TGTGCCAGTAGTCTTACGACAGGGGGAAATTTTTATCAGCCCCAGCATTTT.

The chain combines TRBV6-5 with TRBJ2-1; TRBD2 matches at 7 bases. V shed 4 bases and J 7 bases; nucleotides not matched to a gene: 10. The CDR3 extends over 15 amino acids. CDR1 and CDR2 from the germline V gene are MNHEY and SVGAGI. CDR3 sequence: CASSSAGEPRNEQFF. The DNA for the CDR3 is TGTGCCAGCAGTTCGGCGGGGGAGCCACGGAATGAGCAGTTCTTC.

This chain links TRBV10-3 with TRBJ2-7; 8 bases are a match to TRBD1. V lost 6 bases to trimming and J lost 1 base; unmatched junction nucleotides: 8. The CDR3 extends over 15 amino acids. Germline V gives CDR1 ENHRY, CDR2 SYGVKD. The CDR3 is CAIRVDRGGSYEQYF. CDR3 DNA sequence: TGTGCCATCAGGGTCGACAGGGGAGGTTCCTACGAGCAGTACTTC.

This clone turned up a few times. The chain uses TRBV9 and TRBJ2-1, with D perhaps matching TRBD2 (5 bases). The CDR3 is made up of 15 amino acids. The germline gives CDR1 SGDLS, CDR2 YYNGEE. V was trimmed by 1 base and J by 8 bases, leaving 16 bases between them. CDR3 nucleotide sequence: TGTGCCAGCAGCGTACCGGGATCAATTCCGCATGAGCAGTTCTTC. Translating gives CASSVPGSIPHEQFF.

The chain recombines TRBV3-1 (or the pseudogene TRBV3-2) with TRBJ1-3; 8 bases fit TRBD1. Germline V gives CDR1 LGHDT, CDR2 YNNKEL (reference sequence). The trim removed 4 bases at V and 3 bases at J, leaving 8 bases unmatched. The CDR3 consists of 16 residues. CDR3 protein: CASSPTRGQSGNTIYF. The CDR3 DNA reads TGTGCCAGCAGCCCTACCAGGGGGCAAAGTGGAAACACCATATATTTT.

This clone was found many times. This rearrangement joins TRBV19 to TRBJ2-2; TRBD1 agrees at 11 bases. The V and J ends lost 1 base and 7 bases, in that order; junction bases with no gene match: 17. Germline assignment: CDR1 LNHDA and CDR2 SQIVND (reference sequence). This CDR3 is built from 20 residues. The CDR3 here is CASSIATRPGRTGGYGELFF. In nucleotides, the CDR3 is TGTGCCAGTAGTATAGCCACCAGACCGGGTAGGACAGGGGGCTACGGGGAGCTGTTTTTT.

This clone was counted a single time. This chain joins TRBV30 and TRBJ1-5; 7 bases map to TRBD1. Germline values: CDR1 GTSNPN, CDR2 SVGIG (reference sequence). CDR3 size: 12 residues. Losses at the gene ends were 6 bases for V and 5 bases for J; bases not matched to a gene: 4. This chain's CDR3 is CACNRGDQPQHF. The CDR3 DNA reads TGTGCCTGTAACAGGGGTGATCAGCCCCAGCATTTT.

The rearrangement joins TRBV30 to TRBJ2-7, with 7 positions matching TRBD1. V lost 0 bases to trimming and J lost 0 bases; unmatched junction nucleotides: 8. CDR1 is GTSNPN, CDR2 SVGIG, per germline (reference sequence). This CDR3 comprises 16 residues. In DNA form, the CDR3 reads TGTGCCTGGAGTGTTCTCGGGACAGCAAGCTCCTACGAGCAGTACTTC. Protein: CAWSVLGTASSYEQYF. Full variable domain (rest looked up from reference TRBV30 and TRBJ2-7): SQTIHQWPATLVQPVGSPLSLECTVEGTSNPNLYWYRQAAGRGLQLLFYSVGIGQISSEVPQNLSASRPQDRQFILSSKKLLLSDSGFYLCAWSVLGTASSYEQYFGPGTRLTVT.

The V gene is TRBV27, the J gene TRBJ2-7, with a possible D match to TRBD1 (6 bases). Germline CDR1 reads MNHEY; CDR2 reads SMNVEV (reference sequence). The CDR3 runs 14 residues. V was pared by 5 bases and J by 2 bases, with 13 bases between. CDR3 amino acids: CASSRSGAPYEQYF. CDR3 sequence (DNA): TGTGCCAGCAGTCGATCAGGGGCCCCCTACGAGCAGTACTTC.

This clone was counted only a few times. CDR3 residues: CASRVQTGANQPQHF. DNA for the CDR3: TGTGCCAGCAGAGTTCAGACAGGGGCAAATCAGCCCCAGCATTTT. The J gene is TRBJ1-5, the V gene TRBV6-5, with TRBD1 matching over 8 bases. Trimming removed 6 bases from V and 4 bases from J; junction bases left unmatched: 8. The V gene's germline CDR1 is MNHEY and CDR2 SVGAGI. CDR3 length equals 15 residues.

The chain links TRBV6-5 to TRBJ1-2; unclear D gene. Germline V CDR1 and CDR2: MNHEY, SVGAGI. V was trimmed by 4 bases and J by 8 bases, leaving 14 bases between them. This CDR3 has 13 residues. The CDR3 is CASSSRVTSGYTF. The CDR3 bases are TGTGCCAGCAGTTCTCGAGTAACTAGCGGCTACACCTTC.

The chain joins TRBV7-6 to TRBJ2-1, with D possibly being TRBD2 (6 bases). Germline V gene sequence: CDR1 SGHVS, CDR2 FNYEAQ. V was trimmed by 2 bases and J by 9 bases, leaving 11 bases between them. The CDR3 consists of 13 residues. The CDR3: CASSLSGVSEQFF. CDR3 DNA: TGTGCCAGCAGCTTATCGGGGGTCAGTGAGCAGTTCTTC.

The chain has TRBV19 and TRBJ1-4, with D perhaps matching TRBD1 (5 bases). There are 16 residues in the CDR3. Per germline, CDR1 LNHDA and CDR2 SQIVND (reference sequence). V lost 4 bases, J lost 3 bases, and 15 bases lay in between. In DNA, the CDR3 is TGTGCCAGTAGTAAGTGGAGGGGAAGCTCTAATGAAAAACTGTTTTTT. This encodes CASSKWRGSSNEKLFF.

This clone turned up a few times. The chain links TRBV5-1 to TRBJ2-1, with 10 bases matching TRBD2. This CDR3 comprises 16 residues. CDR1 is SGHRS, CDR2 YFSETQ, per germline. V lost 4 bases and J lost 0; bases outside the gene matches: 4. The CDR3 DNA follows: TGCGCCAGCAGCCTTAGCGGGGGGTACTCCTACAATGAGCAGTTCTTC. It yields the protein CASSLSGGYSYNEQFF.

The chain uses TRBV4-1 and TRBJ1-2; TRBD1 might be the D (6 bases). Germline-derived CDR1 and CDR2 are MGHRA and YSYEKL. Trimming shortened V by 4 bases and J by 6 bases, and 12 bases separated the two germline ends. The CDR3 has 13 amino acids. The CDR3 DNA follows: TGCGCCAGCAGCCCAACAGGGAGCCATGGCTACACCTTC. It codes for CASSPTGSHGYTF.

J is TRBJ2-7 and V is TRBV6-5, with D hard to call. V lost 0 bases and J lost 1, with 10 bases in between. Germline lookup yields CDR1 MNHEY and CDR2 SVGAGI. The CDR3 has 15 amino acids. CDR3 DNA: TGTGCCAGCAGTTACTCGATTACAGCTTCCTACGAGCAGTACTTC. It is translated as CASSYSITASYEQYF.

Here the CDR3 DNA reads TGTGCCAGCAGCCAGTCTTTTAGCGGGAGGGCCTCCGAGCAGTACTTC. It yields the protein CASSQSFSGRASEQYF. V and J are TRBV3-1 (or the pseudogene TRBV3-2) and TRBJ2-7, with TRBD2 matching over 11 bases. Trimming took 3 bases from V and 6 from J; bases not matched to a gene: 10. The CDR3 contains 16 residues. Germline-derived CDR1 and CDR2 are LGHDT and YNNKEL (reference sequence).

This clone showed up just a few times. This sequence joins TRBV27 and TRBJ1-2; 10 nucleotides agree with TRBD1. The CDR3 contains 15 residues. Germline V gene lookup returns CDR1 MNHEY and CDR2 SMNVEV (reference sequence). V lost 3 bases, J lost 4 bases, and 5 bases stayed unmatched. CDR3 coding DNA: TGTGCCAGCAGTTTGTCGGGACAGGGGACCTATGGCTACACCTTC. It is translated as CASSLSGQGTYGYTF.